This T cell receptor (beta chain) stems from a study of blood T cell repertoires in COVID-19. Original processing notes: Nucleated cell counts were estimated from reference gene primer amplification. Data came from immunoSEQ multiplex PCR; TCRdb stores just in-frame clones and leaves some out. The D gene and trimming were derived from the DNA, and the V and J assignments and clone size from that table. Of about 17,000 clones in the sample, approximately 86% were seen once. In germline, CDR1 is WNHNN, CDR2 SYGVQD (reference sequence). The V segment lost 5 bases and the J segment 4 bases; nucleotides outside the gene matches: 5. The CDR3 length is 14 residues.

The chain uses TRBV10-1 and TRBJ1-1, with TRBD1 matching 9 bases. The sample consisted of peripheral blood. This TCR was sampled from a man aged 50 to 59 with active COVID-19. The CDR3 here is CASSHRGLGTEAFF. Here the CDR3 DNA reads TGCGCCAGCAGTCACAGGGGGCTTGGCACTGAAGCTTTCTTT.